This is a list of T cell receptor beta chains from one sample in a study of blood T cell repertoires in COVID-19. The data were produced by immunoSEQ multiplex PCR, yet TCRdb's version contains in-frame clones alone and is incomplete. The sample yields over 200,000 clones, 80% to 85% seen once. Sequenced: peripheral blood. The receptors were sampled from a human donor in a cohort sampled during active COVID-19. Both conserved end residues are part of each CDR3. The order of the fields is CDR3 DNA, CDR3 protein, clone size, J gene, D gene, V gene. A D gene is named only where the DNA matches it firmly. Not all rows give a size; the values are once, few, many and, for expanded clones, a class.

TGTGCCACCCGGCGGGGAGCTAATGAAAAACTGTTTTTT	CATRRGANEKLFF	NA	TRBJ1-4	NA	TRBV2
TGTGCCAGCAGCTTATCCAATCGCGGGATGGAGACCCAGTACTTC	CASSLSNRGMETQYF	few	TRBJ2-5	NA	TRBV7-6
TGCAGTGCTAGTATGGGGTCGGGATATAATTCACCCCTCCACTTT	CSASMGSGYNSPLHF	once	TRBJ1-6	NA	TRBV20-1
TGTGCCAGCAGCTCAGACAGGGTTGGGGAGACCCAGTACTTC	CASSSDRVGETQYF	NA	TRBJ2-5	TRBD1	TRBV5-5
TGTGCCAGCAGCGTGACCCCGGACACATTGGACATTCAGTACTTC	CASSVTPDTLDIQYF	NA	TRBJ2-4	NA	TRBV9
TGCAGTGCTTTTAGCGGGAGCGAGCAGTTCTTC	CSAFSGSEQFF	few	TRBJ2-1	TRBD2	TRBV20-1
TGTGCCATCAAGCCAGCGGGAGATCCAGAGACCCAGTACTTC	CAIKPAGDPETQYF	NA	TRBJ2-5	TRBD2	TRBV10-3
TGTGCCAGCAGCAAAGCGTGGGACAGGGGCTACGAGCAGTACTTC	CASSKAWDRGYEQYF	NA	TRBJ2-7	NA	TRBV21-1
TGTGCCACCAGCAGACAACAATTCTACGAGCAGTACTTC	CATSRQQFYEQYF	NA	TRBJ2-7	NA	TRBV15
TGTGCCATCAAAGGAATAGGGACAGGGGAGTACAACGAGCAGTACTTC	CAIKGIGTGEYNEQYF	NA	TRBJ2-7	TRBD1	TRBV10-3
TGCAGCGTTGAACCCGGAGGAGGGCTGGGAGACGAGCAGTACTTC	CSVEPGGGLGDEQYF	once	TRBJ2-7	NA	TRBV29-1
TGTGCCAGCAGTTTATCGAGTGGGAGTAATGGAAATGAGCAGTTCTTC	CASSLSSGSNGNEQFF	many	TRBJ2-1	NA	TRBV27
TGTGCCAGCAGCCTCGGTTTGTTGGGAAACACCATATATTTT	CASSLGLLGNTIYF	NA	TRBJ1-3	NA	TRBV5-5
TGCGCCAGCAGCCCCGGGACAGGGGAACAGCCCCAGCATTTT	CASSPGTGEQPQHF	NA	TRBJ1-5	TRBD1	TRBV5-1
TGTGCCAGCAGCTTGGGACTAGCGGGAGCGTTAGATACGCAGTATTTT	CASSLGLAGALDTQYF	NA	TRBJ2-3	TRBD2	TRBV5-5
TGTGCCAGCAGCCTGACAGGGAAGAACTATGGCTACACCTTC	CASSLTGKNYGYTF	NA	TRBJ1-2	TRBD1	TRBV7-2
TGTGCCAGCACTGAGGGGGGTCTAGCGGGAGGTAGCTCCTACAATGAGCAGTTCTTC	CASTEGGLAGGSSYNEQFF	NA	TRBJ2-1	TRBD2	TRBV28
TGTGCCAGCAGCGTAGCACCGGGACTAGCGGGGAGCTCCTACAATGAGCAGTTCTTC	CASSVAPGLAGSSYNEQFF	NA	TRBJ2-1	TRBD2	TRBV9
TGTGCCTGGAGAGTCAGACAGGGGATGTCACCCCTCCACTTT	CAWRVRQGMSPLHF	once	TRBJ1-6	TRBD1	TRBV30
TGTGCCAGCAGCCCGCCAGAGGTGAAAGAGACCCAGTACTTC	CASSPPEVKETQYF	NA	TRBJ2-5	NA	TRBV5-6
TGTGCCAGCAGCTTTCTTCGGAACACTGAAGCTTTCTTT	CASSFLRNTEAFF	NA	TRBJ1-1	NA	TRBV7-8
TGTGCCAGCAGTTACACCGGAGCCCCGGGATCACCCCTCCACTTT	CASSYTGAPGSPLHF	NA	TRBJ1-6	NA	TRBV6-5
TGTGCCAGCAGCTTTCTAGCGGGCCAATTCACAGATACGCAGTATTTT	CASSFLAGQFTDTQYF	NA	TRBJ2-3	TRBD2	TRBV7-2
TGTGCCAGCAGCCCGGCGCGGGCAGGTGAAGATACGCAGTATTTT	CASSPARAGEDTQYF	many	TRBJ2-3	NA	TRBV7-9
TGTGCCAGCAGTTCAGGACTATTTAGCACAGATACGCAGTATTTT	CASSSGLFSTDTQYF	few	TRBJ2-3	NA	TRBV28
TGTGCCAGCAGTTACGGGCGGGAGGGCTTCGAGCAGTACTTC	CASSYGREGFEQYF	once	TRBJ2-7	TRBD2	TRBV7-3
TGTGCCAGCAGCTTGGGACAGGTACCGTCCTACAATGAGCAGTTCTTC	CASSLGQVPSYNEQFF	NA	TRBJ2-1	NA	TRBV5-8
TGTGCCTGGAGTGTAGCCCGGGTTGGCAATCAGCCCCAGCATTTT	CAWSVARVGNQPQHF	NA	TRBJ1-5	NA	TRBV30
TGTGCCAGCAGTTACCTCCTCGGGCCTCGGGGAGGCTACACCTTC	CASSYLLGPRGGYTF	NA	TRBJ1-2	NA	TRBV6-2/TRBV6-3
TGTGCCAGCAGTCAATTCCCCGGGACAGGGACCTACGAGCAGTACTTC	CASSQFPGTGTYEQYF	NA	TRBJ2-7	TRBD1	TRBV6-4
TGTGCCATCAGTGAGTCGATGACAGGGGGGAATCAGCCCCAGCATTTT	CAISESMTGGNQPQHF	NA	TRBJ1-5	TRBD1	TRBV10-3
TGTGCCAGCAGCCTCGCCCCGGGACAGGGGTTCGAAAAACTGTTTTTT	CASSLAPGQGFEKLFF	NA	TRBJ1-4	TRBD1	TRBV4-2
TGTGCCAGCACCGGGGACAGAAGCTCTGGGGCCAACGTCCTGACTTTC	CASTGDRSSGANVLTF	NA	TRBJ2-6	TRBD1	TRBV19
TGTGCCATCAGTGTTAGTCTGTACTCCTACGAGCAGTACTTC	CAISVSLYSYEQYF	NA	TRBJ2-7	NA	TRBV10-3
TGTGCCAGCTCACCACTGACTACAGGGGGTAACACCGGGGAGCTGTTTTTT	CASSPLTTGGNTGELFF	NA	TRBJ2-2	TRBD1	TRBV18
TGTGCCAGCAGCCCCGGACAGGGAGTAGGGTACGAGCAGTACTTC	CASSPGQGVGYEQYF	NA	TRBJ2-7	TRBD1	TRBV3-1/TRBV3-2
TGTGCCAGCAGCCAAGTCACTAATGGGGCCGAAGAGACCCAGTACTTC	CASSQVTNGAEETQYF	NA	TRBJ2-5	NA	TRBV3-1/TRBV3-2
TGTGCCAGCAGCGAGTGGGGGGTCTCCCTCTCTGGAAACACCATATATTTT	CASSEWGVSLSGNTIYF	NA	TRBJ1-3	NA	TRBV7-2
TGTGCCTGGAGTGTAGCGGGGGCCTCTAACTATGGCTACACCTTC	CAWSVAGASNYGYTF	NA	TRBJ1-2	NA	TRBV30
TGTGCCAGCAGCTTATGGAGGGACAGCTACGAGCAGTACTTC	CASSLWRDSYEQYF	once	TRBJ2-7	NA	TRBV28
TGTGCCAGCAGCTACCGGGGGGGGACTGCAAGCTATGGCTACACCTTC	CASSYRGGTASYGYTF	NA	TRBJ1-2	NA	TRBV25-1
TGCGCCAGCAGTCAAGATGTTGGCTTCTATGGCTACACCTTC	CASSQDVGFYGYTF	NA	TRBJ1-2	NA	TRBV4-3
TGTGCCAGCACCCCAGGTCCCTGGAAATTCAGTACTGAAGCTTTCTTT	CASTPGPWKFSTEAFF	NA	TRBJ1-1	NA	TRBV28
TGTGCCAGCAGCTCCTTCTACGAGCAGTACTTC	CASSSFYEQYF	NA	TRBJ2-7	NA	TRBV5-5
TGTGCCAGCAGCTCTGAGGGAGAGACCCAGTACTTC	CASSSEGETQYF	few	TRBJ2-5	NA	TRBV5-4
TGTGCCAGCAGTGACGGGACAGGGGCCTACGAGCAGTACTTC	CASSDGTGAYEQYF	NA	TRBJ2-7	TRBD1	TRBV2
TGCAGTGCTAGTCTTTCCTTGCCGGGGATAGGCGGGAGCGAGCAGTACTTC	CSASLSLPGIGGSEQYF	NA	TRBJ2-7	TRBD2	TRBV20-1
TGTGCCAGTAGTATGGTGGCTAGCGGACCCTACGAGCAGTACTTC	CASSMVASGPYEQYF	NA	TRBJ2-7	TRBD2	TRBV19